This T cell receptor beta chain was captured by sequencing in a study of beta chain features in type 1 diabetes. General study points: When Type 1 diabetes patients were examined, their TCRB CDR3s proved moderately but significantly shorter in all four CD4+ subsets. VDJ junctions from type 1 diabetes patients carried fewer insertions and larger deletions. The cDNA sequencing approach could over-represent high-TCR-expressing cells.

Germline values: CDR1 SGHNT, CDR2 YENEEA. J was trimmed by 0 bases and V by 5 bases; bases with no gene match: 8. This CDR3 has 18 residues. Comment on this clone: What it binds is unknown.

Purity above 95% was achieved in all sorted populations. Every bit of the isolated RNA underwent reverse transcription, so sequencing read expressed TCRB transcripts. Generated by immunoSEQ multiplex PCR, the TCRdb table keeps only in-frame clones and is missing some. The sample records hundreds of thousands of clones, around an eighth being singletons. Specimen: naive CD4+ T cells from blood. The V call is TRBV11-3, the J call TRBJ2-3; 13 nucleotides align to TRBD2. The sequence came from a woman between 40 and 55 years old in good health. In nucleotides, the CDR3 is TGTGCCAGCAGCCAATTGACTAGCGGGGGGCCGAGCACAGATACGCAGTATTTT. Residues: CASSQLTSGGPSTDTQYF.